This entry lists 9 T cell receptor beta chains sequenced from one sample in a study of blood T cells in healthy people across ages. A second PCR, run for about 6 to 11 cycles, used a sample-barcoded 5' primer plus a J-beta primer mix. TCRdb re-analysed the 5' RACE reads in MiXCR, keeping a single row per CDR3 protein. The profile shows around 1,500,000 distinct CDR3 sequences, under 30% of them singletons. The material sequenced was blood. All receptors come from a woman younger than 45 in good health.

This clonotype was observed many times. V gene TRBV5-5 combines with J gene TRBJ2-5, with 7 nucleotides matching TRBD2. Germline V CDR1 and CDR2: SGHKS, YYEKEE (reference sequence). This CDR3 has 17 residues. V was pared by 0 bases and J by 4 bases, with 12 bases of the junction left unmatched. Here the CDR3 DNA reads TGTGCCAGCAGCTTGGCCGGCGGCGGGAGTAGACGAGAGACCCAGTACTTC. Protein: CASSLAGGGSRRETQYF.

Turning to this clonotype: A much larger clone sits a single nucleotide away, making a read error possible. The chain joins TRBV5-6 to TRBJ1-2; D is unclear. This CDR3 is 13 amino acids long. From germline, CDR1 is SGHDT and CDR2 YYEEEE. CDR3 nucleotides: TGTGCCAGCAGCCGCGGAGGGTTCTATGGCCACACCTTC. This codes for CASSRGGFYGHTF.

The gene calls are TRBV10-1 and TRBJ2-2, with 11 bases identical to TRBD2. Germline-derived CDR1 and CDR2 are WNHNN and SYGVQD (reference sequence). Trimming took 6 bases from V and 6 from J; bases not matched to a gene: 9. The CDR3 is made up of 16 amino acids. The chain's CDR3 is CASSVRLAGKPGELFF. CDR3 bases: TGCGCCAGCAGCGTCCGACTAGCGGGGAAACCCGGGGAGCTGTTTTTT.

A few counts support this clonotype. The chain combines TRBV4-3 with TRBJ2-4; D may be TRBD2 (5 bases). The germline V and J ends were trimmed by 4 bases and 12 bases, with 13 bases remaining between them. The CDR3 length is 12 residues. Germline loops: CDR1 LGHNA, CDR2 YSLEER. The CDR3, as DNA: TGCGCCAGCAGCCGGACGGGGTCTTCTCAGTACTTC. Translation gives CASSRTGSSQYF.

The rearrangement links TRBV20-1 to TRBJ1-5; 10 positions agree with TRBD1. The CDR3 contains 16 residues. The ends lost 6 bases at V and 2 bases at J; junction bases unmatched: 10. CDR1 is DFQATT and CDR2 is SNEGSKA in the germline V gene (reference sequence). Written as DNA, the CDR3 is TGCAGTGCCAACGGACAGGGGGGACGCGGCAATCAGCCCCAGCATTTT. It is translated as CSANGQGGRGNQPQHF.

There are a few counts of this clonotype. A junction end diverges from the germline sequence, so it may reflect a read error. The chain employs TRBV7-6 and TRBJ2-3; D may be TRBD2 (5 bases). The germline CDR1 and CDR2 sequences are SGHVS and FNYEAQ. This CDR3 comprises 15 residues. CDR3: CASSVASRSTDTQYF. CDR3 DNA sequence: TGTGCCAGCAGCGTAGCGTCTAGGAGCACAGATACGCAGTATTTT.

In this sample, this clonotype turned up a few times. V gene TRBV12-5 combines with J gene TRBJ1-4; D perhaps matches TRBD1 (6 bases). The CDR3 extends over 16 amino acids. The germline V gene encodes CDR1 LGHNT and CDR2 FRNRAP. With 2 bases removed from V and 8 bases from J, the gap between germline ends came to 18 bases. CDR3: CASGLSSGAVREKLFF. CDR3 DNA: TGTGCTAGTGGTTTGTCATCAGGGGCGGTGCGAGAAAAACTGTTTTTT.

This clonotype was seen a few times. In DNA form, the CDR3 reads TGCAGCGTTGATTGGGGGGACGAGACCCAGTACTTC. Residues: CSVDWGDETQYF. This chain uses TRBV29-1 with TRBJ2-7, with D perhaps matching TRBD2 (6 bases). The assigned J gene may be wrong: the sequence end matches TRBJ2-5 better. The CDR3 runs to 12 residues. CDR1 SQVTM and CDR2 ANQGSEA come from the germline V gene.

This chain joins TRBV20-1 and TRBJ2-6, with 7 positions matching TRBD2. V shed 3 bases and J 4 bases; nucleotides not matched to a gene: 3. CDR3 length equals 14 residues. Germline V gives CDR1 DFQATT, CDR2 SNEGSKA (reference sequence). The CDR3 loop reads CSARGGEGANVLTF. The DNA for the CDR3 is TGCAGTGCTAGGGGAGGGGAAGGGGCCAACGTCCTGACTTTC.